This TCR beta chain came from a study of control samples from healthy donors and cancer patients. The V and J ends lost 4 bases and 3 bases respectively, with 10 bases between them. The CDR3 has 14 amino acids. The V gene's germline CDR1 is MDHEN and CDR2 SYDVKM. The method was immunoSEQ multiplex PCR; TCRdb's version includes in-frame clones alone and lacks a portion of them. The profile shows 45,000 to 55,000 clones, around 95% of them singletons. The sequencing sample was made of blood. The V gene is TRBV28, the J gene TRBJ1-5, with D tentatively TRBD1 (5 bases). This TCR derives from a man in his thirties or forties in good health. CDR3 loop: CASSSRGVNQPQHF. In DNA form, the CDR3 reads TGTGCCAGCAGTTCCCGAGGGGTCAATCAGCCCCAGCATTTT.